This T cell receptor beta chain was recorded in a study of identical twins. Germline V gene data show CDR1 as DFQATT and CDR2 as SNEGSKA (reference sequence). This CDR3 contains 13 residues. The V and J ends lost 4 bases and 7 bases respectively, with 14 bases between them. Unique molecular identifiers were present on the cDNA, and a universal primer site came from template switching. TCRdb itself ran the 5' RACE reads through MiXCR, one entry per CDR3 protein. The sample includes 500,000 to 600,000 distinct CDR3 sequences, 20% to 25% of them seen just once. This sample was also put to use in a study of T cells expressing NK-cell markers.

This sequence was found in a woman in her late teens or twenties in good health. Sample: CD4+ T cells sorted from blood. The chain uses TRBV20-1 and TRBJ2-1, with D possibly being TRBD2 (6 bases). CDR3 sequence (DNA): TGCAGTGCTAAACTTTTAGCGGCGAATGAGCAGTTCTTC. Amino acids: CSAKLLAANEQFF.